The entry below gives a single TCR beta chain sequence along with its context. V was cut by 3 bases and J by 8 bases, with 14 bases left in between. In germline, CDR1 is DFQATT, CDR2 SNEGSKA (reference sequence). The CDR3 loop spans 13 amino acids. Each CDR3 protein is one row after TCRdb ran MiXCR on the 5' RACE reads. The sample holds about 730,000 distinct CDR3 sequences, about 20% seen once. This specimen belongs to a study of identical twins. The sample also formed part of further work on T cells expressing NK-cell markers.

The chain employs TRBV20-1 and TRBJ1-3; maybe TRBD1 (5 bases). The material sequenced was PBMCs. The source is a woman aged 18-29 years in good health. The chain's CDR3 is CSASQQGRDTIYF. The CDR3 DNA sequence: TGCAGTGCTAGTCAGCAGGGTCGGGACACCATATATTTT.